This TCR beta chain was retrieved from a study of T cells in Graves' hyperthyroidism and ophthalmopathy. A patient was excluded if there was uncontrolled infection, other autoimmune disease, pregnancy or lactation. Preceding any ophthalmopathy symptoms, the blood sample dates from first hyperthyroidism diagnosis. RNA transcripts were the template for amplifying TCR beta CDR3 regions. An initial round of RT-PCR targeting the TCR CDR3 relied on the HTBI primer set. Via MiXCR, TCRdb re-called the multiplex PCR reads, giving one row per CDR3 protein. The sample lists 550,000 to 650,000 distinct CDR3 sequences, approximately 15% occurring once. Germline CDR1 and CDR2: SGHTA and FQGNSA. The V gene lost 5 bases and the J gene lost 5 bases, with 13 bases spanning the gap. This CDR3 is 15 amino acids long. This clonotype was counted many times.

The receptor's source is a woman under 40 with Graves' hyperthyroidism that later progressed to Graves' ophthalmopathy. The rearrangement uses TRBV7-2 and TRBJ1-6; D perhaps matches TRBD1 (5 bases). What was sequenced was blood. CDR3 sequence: CASSQQGVNNSPLHF. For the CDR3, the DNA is TGTGCCAGCAGCCAGCAAGGGGTCAATAATTCACCCCTCCACTTT.